This T cell receptor (beta chain) was recorded in a study of graft-versus-host responses after intestinal transplantation. This clone was detected only a few times. The antigen remains undetermined. The protocol was immunoSEQ multiplex PCR, while the TCRdb copy is restricted to in-frame clones and leaves out a portion. This sample has more than 65,000 clones, with about 92% found just once. The V end was cut by 4 bases, the J end by 1 base, with 14 bases between. CDR1 and CDR2 from the germline V gene are SGHDT and YYEEEE. The CDR3 consists of 15 residues. Sequencing was performed on unstimulated CD8+ T cells sorted from spleen or lymph node cells, taken before intestinal transplant. This clonotype originated in a human donor who received an intestinal transplant. V usage is TRBV5-6 and J usage is TRBJ1-1; the D gene is possibly TRBD1 (5 bases). CDR3 loop: CASSPDPTGNTEAFF. The CDR3 DNA sequence: TGTGCCAGCAGCCCCGATCCTACAGGGAACACTGAAGCTTTCTTT.